This T cell receptor beta chain appears in the sequencing data of a study of T-cell memory formation after mild COVID-19. MiXCR, applied by TCRdb to the 5' RACE reads, yields one record per CDR3 protein. The sample contains a few hundred thousand distinct CDR3 sequences, around 21% of which appear only once. The germline V gene encodes CDR1 SGHTS and CDR2 YDEGEE. CDR3 length: 11 residues. This clonotype was found a few times. Its ends do not fully match the called genes, so a read error is possible. This clonotype was obtained from an adult woman who had mild COVID-19 (a few samples of this study predate the infection). Cell type and time point are not known. V is TRBV5-8 and J is TRBJ2-7, with D perhaps given as TRBD1 or TRBD2 (5 bases each). The source material was PBMCs or a T cell subset sorted from them (not recorded which). The DNA of the CDR3 is TGTGCCAGCAGCCCCTGGGACGTGTGGAACTTC. Its protein product is CASSPWDVWNF.